The sequence of this T cell receptor beta chain was determined in a study of CD8 T cells in ankylosing spondylitis. Study results and limitations: Clones linked to disease, bearing a CD8+ phenotype, were relatively rare in peripheral blood. Ankylosing spondylitis blood seemed to carry a telltale TCR beta motif made of eight highly homologous variants. Several of the motif variants were reported before in synovial fluid and blood from reactive arthritis.

This CDR3 region has 14 residues. V was trimmed by 5 bases and J by 3 bases, leaving 13 bases between them. Germline V gene lookup returns CDR1 SGHAT and CDR2 FQNNGV. As concerns this clonotype: The target antigen is unknown.

A quantitative 5'-RACE method, one with molecular barcodes, was used to make TCR beta libraries. TCRdb re-analysed the 5' RACE reads in MiXCR, keeping a single row per CDR3 protein. The profile shows 200,000 to 250,000 distinct CDR3 sequences, about 11% of them singletons. The sequenced material came from blood, either unsorted or a sorted T cell fraction (not recorded which). The receptor comes from a male donor with ankylosing spondylitis or in good health (not recorded which). J is TRBJ1-1 and V is TRBV11-2; no reliable D call. The CDR3 region has the DNA TGTGCCAGCAGCCGCGGAACCAGCTACACTGAAGCTTTCTTT. This encodes CASSRGTSYTEAFF.